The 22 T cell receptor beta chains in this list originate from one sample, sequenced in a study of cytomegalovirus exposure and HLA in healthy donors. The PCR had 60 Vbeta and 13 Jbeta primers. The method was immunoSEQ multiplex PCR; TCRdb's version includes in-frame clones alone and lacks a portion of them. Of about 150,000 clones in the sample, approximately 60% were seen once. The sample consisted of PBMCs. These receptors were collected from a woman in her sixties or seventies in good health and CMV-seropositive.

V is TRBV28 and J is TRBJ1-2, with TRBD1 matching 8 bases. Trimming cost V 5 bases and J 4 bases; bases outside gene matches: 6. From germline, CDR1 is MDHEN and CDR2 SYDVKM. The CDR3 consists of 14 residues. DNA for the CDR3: TGTGCCAGCAGTACAGGGGGAGCAGTCTATGGCTACACCTTC. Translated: CASSTGGAVYGYTF.

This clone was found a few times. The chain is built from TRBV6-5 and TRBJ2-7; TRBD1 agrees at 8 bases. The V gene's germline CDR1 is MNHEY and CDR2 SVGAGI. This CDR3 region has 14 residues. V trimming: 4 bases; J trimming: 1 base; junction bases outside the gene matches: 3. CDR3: CASSWDRRSYEQYF. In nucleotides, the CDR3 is TGTGCCAGCAGTTGGGACAGGAGGTCCTACGAGCAGTACTTC.

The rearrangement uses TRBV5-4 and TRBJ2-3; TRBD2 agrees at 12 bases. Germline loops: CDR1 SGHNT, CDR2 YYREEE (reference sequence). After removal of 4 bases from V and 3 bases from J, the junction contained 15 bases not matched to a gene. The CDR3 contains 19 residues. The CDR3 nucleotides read TGTGCCAGCAGCCCCGCGACTAGCGGGAGAGCGGTTGTAACAGATACGCAGTATTTT. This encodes CASSPATSGRAVVTDTQYF.

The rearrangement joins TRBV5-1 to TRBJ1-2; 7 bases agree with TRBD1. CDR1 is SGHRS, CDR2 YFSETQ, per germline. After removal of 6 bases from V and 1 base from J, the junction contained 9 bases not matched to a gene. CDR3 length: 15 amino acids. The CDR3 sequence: CASTFDRALNYGYTF. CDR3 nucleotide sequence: TGCGCCAGCACGTTTGACAGGGCACTTAACTATGGCTACACCTTC.

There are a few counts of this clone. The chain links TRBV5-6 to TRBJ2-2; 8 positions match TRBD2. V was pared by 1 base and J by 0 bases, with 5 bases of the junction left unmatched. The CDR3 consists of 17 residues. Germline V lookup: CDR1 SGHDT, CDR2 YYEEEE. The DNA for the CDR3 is TGTGCCAGCAGCTTGTTTGTGGGACTAGCGAACACCGGGGAGCTGTTTTTT. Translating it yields CASSLFVGLANTGELFF.

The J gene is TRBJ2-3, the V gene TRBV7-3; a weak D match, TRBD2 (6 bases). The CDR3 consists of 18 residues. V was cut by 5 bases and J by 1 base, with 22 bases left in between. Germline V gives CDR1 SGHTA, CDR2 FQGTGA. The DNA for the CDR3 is TGTGCCAGCAGCCCTAAAGGGAGGCCAGGCGGGGGCACAGATACGCAGTATTTT. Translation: CASSPKGRPGGGTDTQYF.

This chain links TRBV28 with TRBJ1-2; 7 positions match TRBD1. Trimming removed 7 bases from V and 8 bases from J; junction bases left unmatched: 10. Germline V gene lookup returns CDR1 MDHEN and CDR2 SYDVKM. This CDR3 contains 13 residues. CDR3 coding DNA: TGTGCCAGCACCGAGACAGGGATAGACGGCTACACCTTC. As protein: CASTETGIDGYTF.

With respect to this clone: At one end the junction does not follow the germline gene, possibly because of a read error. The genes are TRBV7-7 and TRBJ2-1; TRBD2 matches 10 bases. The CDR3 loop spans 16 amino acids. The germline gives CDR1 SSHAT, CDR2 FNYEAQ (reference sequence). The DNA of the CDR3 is TGTGCTAGCAGCTTAGGTGGGACTAGCGAAAGCGATGAGCAGTTCTTC. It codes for CASSLGGTSESDEQFF.

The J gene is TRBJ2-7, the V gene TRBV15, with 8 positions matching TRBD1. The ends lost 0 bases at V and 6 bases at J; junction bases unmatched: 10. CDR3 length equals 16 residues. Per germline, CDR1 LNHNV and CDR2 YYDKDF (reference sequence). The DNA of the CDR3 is TGTGCCACCAGCAGAGACGGACAGGGTAGAAGGATCGAGCAGTACTTC. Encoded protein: CATSRDGQGRRIEQYF.

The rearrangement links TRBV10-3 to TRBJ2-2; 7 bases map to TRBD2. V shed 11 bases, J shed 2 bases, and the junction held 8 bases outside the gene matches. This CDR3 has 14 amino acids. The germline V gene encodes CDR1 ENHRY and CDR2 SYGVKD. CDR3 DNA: TGTGCCGTGAGCGGGACTTCTAACACCGGGGAGCTGTTTTTT. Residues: CAVSGTSNTGELFF.

The CDR3 coding sequence is TGTGCCAGCTCACCACGGAGGGAGACCCAGTACTTC. Its protein is CASSPRRETQYF. This chain uses TRBV18 with TRBJ2-5, with TRBD2 as a possible D gene (5 bases). The length of the CDR3 is 12 residues. V dropped 1 base and J dropped 5 bases, with 5 bases sitting between them. CDR1 is KGHSH and CDR2 is LQKENI in the germline V gene. The full variable domain, with the rest looked up from reference TRBV18 and TRBJ2-5, is NAGVMQNPRHLVRRRGQEARLRCSPMKGHSHVYWYRQLPEEGLKFMVYLQKENIIDESGMPKERFSAEFPKEGPSILRIQQVVRGDSAAYFCASSPRRETQYFGPGTRLLVL.

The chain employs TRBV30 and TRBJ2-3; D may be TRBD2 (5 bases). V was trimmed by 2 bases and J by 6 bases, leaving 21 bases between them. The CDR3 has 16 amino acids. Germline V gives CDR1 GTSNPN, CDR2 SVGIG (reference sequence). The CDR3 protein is CAWSRSRESTLDTQYF. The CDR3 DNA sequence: TGTGCCTGGAGTAGAAGCCGGGAATCCACACTTGATACGCAGTATTTT.

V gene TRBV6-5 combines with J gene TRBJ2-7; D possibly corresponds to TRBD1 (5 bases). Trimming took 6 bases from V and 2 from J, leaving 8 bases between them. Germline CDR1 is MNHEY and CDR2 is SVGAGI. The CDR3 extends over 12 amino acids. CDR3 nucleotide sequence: TGTGCCAGCAGGGACACGACCTACGAGCAGTACTTC. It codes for CASRDTTYEQYF.

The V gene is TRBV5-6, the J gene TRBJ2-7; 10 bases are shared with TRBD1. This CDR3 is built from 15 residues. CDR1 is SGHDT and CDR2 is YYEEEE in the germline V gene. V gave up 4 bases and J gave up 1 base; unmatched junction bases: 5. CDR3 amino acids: CASSRVGQGSYEQYF. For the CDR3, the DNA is TGTGCCAGCAGCCGAGTGGGACAGGGGTCCTACGAGCAGTACTTC. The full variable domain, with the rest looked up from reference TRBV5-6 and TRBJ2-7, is DAGVTQSPTHLIKTRGQQVTLRCSPKSGHDTVSWYQQALGQGPQFIFQYYEEEERQRGNFPDRFSGHQFPNYSSELNVNALLLGDSALYLCASSRVGQGSYEQYFGPGTRLTVT.

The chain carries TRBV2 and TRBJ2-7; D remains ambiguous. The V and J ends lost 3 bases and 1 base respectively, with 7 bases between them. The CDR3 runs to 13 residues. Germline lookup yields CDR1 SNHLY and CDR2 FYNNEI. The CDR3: CASSDGSSYEQYF. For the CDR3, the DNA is TGTGCCAGCAGTGACGGTTCATCCTACGAGCAGTACTTC.

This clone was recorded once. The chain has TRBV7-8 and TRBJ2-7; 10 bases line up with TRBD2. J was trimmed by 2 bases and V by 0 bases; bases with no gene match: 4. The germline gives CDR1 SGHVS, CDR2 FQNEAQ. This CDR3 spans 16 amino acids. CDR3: CASSLALLAGTYEQYF. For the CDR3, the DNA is TGTGCCAGCAGCTTAGCGCTACTAGCGGGGACCTACGAGCAGTACTTC.

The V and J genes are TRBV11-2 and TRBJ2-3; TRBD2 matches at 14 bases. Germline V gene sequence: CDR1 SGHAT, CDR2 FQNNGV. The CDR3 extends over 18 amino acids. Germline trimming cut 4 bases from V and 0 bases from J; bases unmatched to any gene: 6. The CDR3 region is CASSSGTSGSSSTDTQYF. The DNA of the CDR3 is TGTGCCAGCAGCTCCGGGACTAGCGGGAGCTCTAGCACAGATACGCAGTATTTT.

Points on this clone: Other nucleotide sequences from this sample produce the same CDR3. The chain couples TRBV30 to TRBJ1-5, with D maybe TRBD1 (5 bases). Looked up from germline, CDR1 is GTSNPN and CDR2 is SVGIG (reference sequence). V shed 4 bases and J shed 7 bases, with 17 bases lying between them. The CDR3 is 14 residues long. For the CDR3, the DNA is TGTGCCTGGAACGGGGGGGGAATAGAACAGCCCCAGCATTTT. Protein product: CAWNGGGIEQPQHF. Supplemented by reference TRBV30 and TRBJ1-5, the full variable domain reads SQTIHQWPATLVQPVGSPLSLECTVEGTSNPNLYWYRQAAGRGLQLLFYSVGIGQISSEVPQNLSASRPQDRQFILSSKKLLLSDSGFYLCAWNGGGIEQPQHFGDGTRLSIL.

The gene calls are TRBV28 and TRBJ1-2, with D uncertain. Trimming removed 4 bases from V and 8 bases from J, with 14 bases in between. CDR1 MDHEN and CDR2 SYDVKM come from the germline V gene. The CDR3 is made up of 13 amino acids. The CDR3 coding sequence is TGTGCCAGCAGTTCGGGTGCGTCCGGGGGCTACACCTTC. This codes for CASSSGASGGYTF.

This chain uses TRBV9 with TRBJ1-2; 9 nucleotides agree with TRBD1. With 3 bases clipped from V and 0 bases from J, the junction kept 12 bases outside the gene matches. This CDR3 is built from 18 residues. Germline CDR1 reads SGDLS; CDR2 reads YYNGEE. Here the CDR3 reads CASSEYRGQGISNYGYTF. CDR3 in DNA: TGTGCCAGCAGCGAATACAGGGGGCAAGGCATTTCTAACTATGGCTACACCTTC.

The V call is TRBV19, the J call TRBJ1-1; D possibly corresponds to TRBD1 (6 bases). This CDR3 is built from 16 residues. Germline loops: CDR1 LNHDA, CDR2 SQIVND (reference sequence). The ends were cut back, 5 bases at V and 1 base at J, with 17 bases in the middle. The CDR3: CASSGHRTQGNTEAFF. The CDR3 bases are TGTGCCAGTAGTGGGCACCGGACACAGGGGAACACTGAAGCTTTCTTT. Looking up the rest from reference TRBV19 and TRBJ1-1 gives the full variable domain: DGGITQSPKYLFRKEGQNVTLSCEQNLNHDAMYWYRQDPGQGLRLIYYSQIVNDFQKGDIAEGYSVSREKKESFPLTVTSAQKNPTAFYLCASSGHRTQGNTEAFFGQGTRLTVV.

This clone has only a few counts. The CDR3 is CASAGERTDTQYF. DNA for the CDR3: TGTGCCAGCGCGGGAGAAAGGACAGATACGCAGTATTTT. The V call is TRBV11-1, the J call TRBJ2-3; 7 bases are a match to TRBD2. The CDR3 is 13 residues long. CDR1 SGHAT and CDR2 FQDESV come from the germline V gene (reference sequence). Germline trimming cut 8 bases from V and 3 bases from J; bases unmatched to any gene: 5.